One sample yielded the 25 T cell receptor beta chains listed below, sequenced in a study of post-analysis software for immune sequencing data. Incorporated into the TCR beta cDNA libraries were unique molecular identifiers, which served to reduce PCR and sequencing biases. TCRdb re-called the PCR reads through MiXCR, storing one row per CDR3 protein. The data contain 650,000 to 850,000 distinct CDR3 sequences, around 45% of them singletons. General study findings and limits: Several TRBV segments, TRBV5-6, TRBV5-1 and TRBV20-1 among them, were found more frequent in patients than controls.

These receptors' targets are unknown. The source material was blood. The receptor source for this set is a girl aged 10-17 years with multiple sclerosis.

The rearrangement joins TRBV4-2 to TRBJ2-1, with no clear D. The V end was cut by 1 base, the J end by 9 bases, with 19 bases between. There are 16 residues in the CDR3. Looked up from germline, CDR1 is LGHNA and CDR2 is YNFKEQ. CDR3 in amino acids: CASSQGDKGLDGEQFF. CDR3 sequence (DNA): TGTGCCAGCAGCCAAGGGGATAAAGGTCTTGACGGTGAGCAGTTCTTC.

The rearrangement joins TRBV29-1 to TRBJ2-4; D is possibly TRBD1 or TRBD2 (5 bases each). The CDR3 covers 14 residues. From germline, CDR1 is SQVTM and CDR2 ANQGSEA. Trimming took 5 bases from V and 13 from J, leaving 24 bases between them. The CDR3 loop is CSVTSEGARGLQYF. CDR3 DNA: TGCAGCGTTACCTCCGAAGGGGCCCGCGGGCTCCAGTACTTC.

This CDR3 reads CASSLGQAPRWKYF. CDR3 bases: TGTGCCAGCAGTTTAGGACAGGCCCCCCGGTGGAAGTATTTT. The rearrangement uses TRBV12-3 or TRBV12-4 and TRBJ2-3; a possible D gene is TRBD1 (6 bases). This CDR3 is built from 14 residues. Trimming took off 1 base at V and 13 bases at J, with 18 bases between the two ends.

V gene TRBV7-8 combines with J gene TRBJ1-5; a weak D match, TRBD1 (6 bases). CDR1 is SGHVS and CDR2 is FQNEAQ in the germline V gene. The V and J ends lost 2 bases and 6 bases respectively, with 14 bases between them. The CDR3 is 15 residues long. This chain's CDR3 is CASSLKSGEAQPQHF. The CDR3 nucleotides are TGTGCCAGCAGCTTAAAGTCAGGGGAGGCTCAGCCCCAGCATTTT.

The chain links TRBV28 to TRBJ2-4; TRBD1 or TRBD2 may be the D gene (8 bases each). CDR3 length: 16 amino acids. Germline V gene sequence: CDR1 MDHEN, CDR2 SYDVKM. Between the trimmed V and J ends, which lost 3 bases and 6 bases, there was a span of 18 bases. Here the CDR3 reads CASSLIQGAGGNIQYF. The CDR3, as DNA: TGTGCCAGCAGTTTGATCCAGGGGGCGGGAGGAAACATTCAGTACTTC. The full variable domain, with the rest looked up from reference TRBV28 and TRBJ2-4, is DVKVTQSSRYLVKRTGEKVFLECVQDMDHENMFWYRQDPGLGLRLIYFSYDVKMKEKGDIPEGYSVSREKKERFSLILESASTNQTSMYLCASSLIQGAGGNIQYFGAGTRLSVL.

This chain's CDR3 is CASSVGTSYNSPLHF. CDR3 nucleotide sequence: TGTGCCAGCAGCGTCGGGACCTCCTATAATTCACCCCTCCACTTT. The chain employs TRBV9 and TRBJ1-6, with D perhaps TRBD1 (5 bases). Trimming took off 2 bases at V and 0 bases at J, with 6 bases between the two ends. The CDR3 length is 15 residues. CDR1 and CDR2 from the germline V gene are SGDLS and YYNGEE. The full variable domain, its missing parts supplied by reference TRBV9 and TRBJ1-6, is DSGVTQTPKHLITATGQRVTLRCSPRSGDLSVYWYQQSLDQGLQFLIQYYNGEERAKGNILERFSAQQFPDLHSELNLSSLELGDSALYFCASSVGTSYNSPLHFGNGTRLTVT.

The V gene is TRBV20-1, the J gene TRBJ2-3; D tentatively fits TRBD1 or TRBD2 (5 bases each). The CDR3 has 13 residues. The germline CDR1 and CDR2 sequences are DFQATT and SNEGSKA (reference sequence). Trimming left V 5 bases short and J 2 bases short, with 11 bases between. CDR3 in amino acids: CSAWHGTTDTQYF. Here the CDR3 DNA reads TGCAGTGCTTGGCACGGGACCACAGATACGCAGTATTTT.

This clonotype was detected only once. The J gene is TRBJ1-2, the V gene TRBV12-3 or TRBV12-4; D unresolved. V lost 2 bases to trimming and J lost 8 bases, with 9 bases between them. There are 12 residues in the CDR3. The CDR3 region is CASSLIGRGYTF. In DNA form, the CDR3 reads TGTGCCAGCAGTTTAATAGGGCGCGGCTACACCTTC.

This clonotype has only a few counts. The V and J genes are TRBV29-1 and TRBJ2-7; 9 bases agree with TRBD1. The CDR3 sequence is 14 residues long. Trimming cost V 2 bases and J 5 bases; bases outside gene matches: 7. Germline V lookup: CDR1 SQVTM, CDR2 ANQGSEA. As DNA, the CDR3 is TGCAGCGTTGAATTCTGGGACAGGGTGAACGAGCAGTACTTC. It encodes CSVEFWDRVNEQYF.

This rearrangement joins TRBV12-3 or TRBV12-4 to TRBJ2-7; a possible D gene is TRBD2 (5 bases). The V gene lost 0 bases and the J gene lost 6 bases, with 15 bases spanning the gap. The CDR3 extends over 15 amino acids. The CDR3 bases are TGTGCCAGCAGTTTAGCGGGCCCCACCCGGGGCGAGCAGTACTTC. This sequence encodes CASSLAGPTRGEQYF.

This clonotype was observed a few times. This chain joins TRBV29-1 and TRBJ2-7, with D possibly matching TRBD2 (5 bases). In germline, CDR1 is SQVTM, CDR2 ANQGSEA. V was pared by 4 bases and J by 0 bases, with 13 bases between. The CDR3 sequence is 14 residues long. Written as DNA, the CDR3 is TGCAGCGTTGGGGTGGTAGCGCGCTCCTACGAGCAGTACTTC. Residues: CSVGVVARSYEQYF.

V usage is TRBV7-9 and J usage is TRBJ2-1; 8 nucleotides align to TRBD2. The trim removed 0 bases at V and 9 bases at J, leaving 1 base unmatched. This CDR3 contains 13 residues. Looked up from germline, CDR1 is SEHNR and CDR2 is FQNEAQ (reference sequence). CDR3 DNA: TGTGCCAGCAGCTTAGCGACTAGCGTTGAGCAGTTCTTC. This codes for CASSLATSVEQFF.

This chain uses TRBV12-3 or TRBV12-4 with TRBJ2-4, with 8 bases fitting TRBD1. The last part of the DNA fits TRBJ2-7 better; the J call may be wrong. The CDR3 loop spans 14 amino acids. CDR3 region: CASSGQGALYEQYF. CDR3 DNA: TGTGCCAGCAGTGGACAGGGTGCCCTTTACGAGCAGTACTTC.

This chain links TRBV28 with TRBJ2-1, with a weak D call TRBD2 (6 bases). The germline V gene encodes CDR1 MDHEN and CDR2 SYDVKM. The CDR3 runs to 13 residues. Trimming removed 10 bases at V and 5 bases at J, with 15 bases between. The DNA for the CDR3 is TGTGCCACCCAAGTTCCGGGGGACAATGAGCAGTTCTTC. The encoded protein is CATQVPGDNEQFF.

V gene TRBV10-3 combines with J gene TRBJ2-7; D not certain. CDR1 and CDR2 from the germline V gene are ENHRY and SYGVKD. The ends were cut back, 0 bases at V and 3 bases at J, with 12 bases in the middle. This CDR3 has 15 residues. CDR3 DNA: TGTGCCATCAGTGAGTCTACGTGGGTATTCTACGAGCAGTACTTC. Protein: CAISESTWVFYEQYF.

The CDR3 bases are TGTGCCACCAGTGATCCCCCGGCGGGACACCCGAACACCGGGGAGCTGTTTTTT. Translated, it gives CATSDPPAGHPNTGELFF. V is TRBV24-1 and J is TRBJ2-2; D may be TRBD1 or TRBD2 (6 bases each). The CDR3 is 18 residues long. Trimming shortened V by 3 bases and J by 0 bases, and 16 bases separated the two germline ends. Germline V lookup: CDR1 KGHDR, CDR2 SFDVKD.

The chain joins TRBV7-8 to TRBJ2-1, with a tentative D call TRBD2 (6 bases). The ends were cut back, 2 bases at V and 7 bases at J, with 12 bases in the middle. The CDR3 loop spans 14 amino acids. Germline V gives CDR1 SGHVS, CDR2 FQNEAQ. The CDR3 DNA reads as TGTGCCAGCAGCTTATTAGCGGTCCCTAATGAGCAGTTCTTC. It encodes CASSLLAVPNEQFF.

This clonotype showed up just a few times. The chain uses TRBV9 and TRBJ1-5; the D is unclear. Germline assignment: CDR1 SGDLS and CDR2 YYNGEE. The CDR3 sequence is 14 residues long. V lost 2 bases to trimming and J lost 3 bases, with 9 bases between them. CDR3 region: CASSVDGYNQPQHF. The CDR3 DNA follows: TGTGCCAGCAGCGTTGACGGCTACAATCAGCCCCAGCATTTT.

This clonotype was found a few times. This sequence joins TRBV7-3 and TRBJ2-2, with 8 nucleotides matching TRBD1. This CDR3 contains 15 residues. V was pared by 5 bases and J by 5 bases, with 7 bases of the junction left unmatched. In germline, CDR1 is SGHTA, CDR2 FQGTGA. Here the CDR3 DNA reads TGTGCCAGCAGCCCAAACAGGGGGAGGACCGGGGAGCTGTTTTTT. Its protein product is CASSPNRGRTGELFF.

The chain joins TRBV28 to TRBJ2-4; 10 bases agree with TRBD1. The J call may be in error: the DNA end matches TRBJ2-7 better. This CDR3 comprises 19 residues. Germline assignment: CDR1 MDHEN and CDR2 SYDVKM. CDR3 in DNA: TGTGCCAGCAGTGCCATTCCAGACTTGGGACAGGGGAGAAACTACGAGCAGTACTTC. Translated: CASSAIPDLGQGRNYEQYF.

V is TRBV27 and J is TRBJ2-1; 12 bases match TRBD2. V shed 6 bases, J shed 6 bases, and the junction held 9 bases outside the gene matches. CDR3 length: 16 residues. Germline CDR1 MNHEY, CDR2 SMNVEV (reference sequence). The CDR3 nucleotides read TGTGCCAGCAGCCTAACGACTAGCGGGAGTCCCAATGAGCAGTTCTTC. Translation gives CASSLTTSGSPNEQFF.

This rearrangement joins TRBV2 to TRBJ2-7; 7 nucleotides match TRBD2. The last part of the DNA fits TRBJ2-5 better; the J call may be wrong. Per germline, CDR1 SNHLY and CDR2 FYNNEI. The CDR3 runs to 13 residues. CDR3 protein: CASEGGRRETQYF. CDR3 nucleotides: TGTGCCAGCGAGGGCGGGAGAAGAGAGACCCAGTACTTC.

Only a few counts were recorded for this clonotype. The chain employs TRBV12-5 and TRBJ2-3; 14 bases are shared with TRBD2. Losses at the gene ends were 2 bases for V and 3 bases for J; bases not matched to a gene: 7. The germline V gene encodes CDR1 LGHNT and CDR2 FRNRAP. The CDR3 has 18 amino acids. DNA of the CDR3: TGTGCTAGTGGTTTGTCTCGACTAGCGGGAGGGCTTACAGATACGCAGTATTTT. Amino acids: CASGLSRLAGGLTDTQYF.

The rearrangement links TRBV25-1 to TRBJ1-6, with D unclear. The V and J ends lost 2 bases and 2 bases respectively, with 13 bases between them. This CDR3 has 17 amino acids. From germline, CDR1 is MGHDK and CDR2 SYGVNS. In DNA, the CDR3 is TGTGCCAGCAGTGAAGGGGAGGAAACTGCCTATAATTCACCCCTCCACTTT. Encoded protein: CASSEGEETAYNSPLHF.

The chain links TRBV29-1 to TRBJ1-1; tentatively, D is TRBD1 (5 bases). Between the trimmed V and J ends, which lost 1 base and 2 bases, there was a span of 8 bases. Looked up from germline, CDR1 is SQVTM and CDR2 is ANQGSEA. The CDR3 loop spans 13 amino acids. CDR3 loop: CSVEGDSNTEAFF. In nucleotides, the CDR3 is TGCAGCGTTGAAGGTGACAGTAACACTGAAGCTTTCTTT.